The 9 T cell receptor beta chains in this list originate from one sample, sequenced in a study of T cell responses to AZD1222 COVID-19 vaccine. TCRdb keeps only in-frame clones here, not all; method: immunoSEQ multiplex PCR. The sample holds about 140,000 clones, 75% to 95% seen once. Sequencing used peripheral blood, obtained 28 days after the second dose of the MenACWY control vaccine. Source of these receptors: an adult who received the MenACWY meningococcal vaccine as a control.

The V call is TRBV18, the J call TRBJ1-3; 7 bases fit TRBD1. Germline trimming cut 1 base from V and 0 bases from J; bases unmatched to any gene: 6. The CDR3 contains 17 residues. Looked up from germline, CDR1 is KGHSH and CDR2 is LQKENI. The CDR3 region has the DNA TGTGCCAGCTCACCACGACCGGGACAGAGCTCTGGAAACACCATATATTTT. This sequence encodes CASSPRPGQSSGNTIYF.

The chain links TRBV24-1 to TRBJ2-1, with D perhaps matching TRBD1 or TRBD2 (6 bases each). The CDR3 totals 11 residues. Trimming cost V 10 bases and J 5 bases, with 8 bases left between them. The germline gives CDR1 KGHDR, CDR2 SFDVKD. The CDR3 loop is CATRGDNEQFF. DNA for the CDR3: TGTGCCACGAGGGGGGACAATGAGCAGTTCTTC.

The chain joins TRBV2 to TRBJ1-5; D is possibly TRBD1 (5 bases). This CDR3 contains 13 residues. Germline V gives CDR1 SNHLY, CDR2 FYNNEI. V lost 8 bases and J lost 5, with 13 bases in between. DNA for the CDR3: TGTGCCAGCGTGGAGGGGATCTATCAGCCCCAGCATTTT. It is translated as CASVEGIYQPQHF.

The gene calls are TRBV2 and TRBJ1-3; D gene unclear. This CDR3 is built from 14 residues. Between the trimmed V and J ends, which lost 6 bases and 0 bases, there was a span of 9 bases. Germline-derived CDR1 and CDR2 are SNHLY and FYNNEI. The CDR3: CASSLQYSGNTIYF. The CDR3 region has the DNA TGTGCCAGCAGCTTACAGTACTCTGGAAACACCATATATTTT.

This chain joins TRBV7-2 and TRBJ1-4, with D possibly matching TRBD1 (5 bases). CDR3 size: 15 residues. From germline, CDR1 is SGHTA and CDR2 FQGNSA. V lost 3 bases to trimming and J lost 8 bases, with 16 bases between them. The CDR3 DNA reads TGTGCCAGCAGCTTCAACCAGGGTCCGCGGGAAAAACTGTTTTTT. It encodes CASSFNQGPREKLFF.

This clone was picked up one time. The chain couples TRBV5-1 to TRBJ1-1; no firm D call. V was clipped by 4 bases and J by 1 base, with 11 bases between them. Per the germline V gene, CDR1 is SGHRS and CDR2 is YFSETQ. The CDR3 has 14 residues. The CDR3 region is CASSTTDWNTEAFF. CDR3 nucleotide sequence: TGCGCCAGCAGCACCACGGACTGGAACACTGAAGCTTTCTTT.

The V call is TRBV7-9, the J call TRBJ1-3; D might be TRBD1 (6 bases). In germline, CDR1 is SEHNR, CDR2 FQNEAQ (reference sequence). The CDR3 extends over 14 amino acids. The ends were cut back, 4 bases at V and 2 bases at J, with 9 bases in the middle. CDR3 DNA: TGTGCCAGCAGCTCAGGGGATACTGGAAACACCATATATTTT. Translated: CASSSGDTGNTIYF.

The sample holds one count of this clone. The chain joins TRBV4-3 to TRBJ1-4; 9 bases line up with TRBD1. CDR3 size: 18 residues. Germline assignment: CDR1 LGHNA and CDR2 YSLEER. The ends lost 1 base at V and 6 bases at J; junction bases unmatched: 12. The CDR3 DNA is TGCGCCAGCAGCCAAGTTTATAGTCTGGACAGGGGATATGAAAAACTGTTTTTT. Protein sequence: CASSQVYSLDRGYEKLFF.

The rearrangement links TRBV7-9 to TRBJ1-1, with unresolved D. Germline values: CDR1 SEHNR, CDR2 FQNEAQ (reference sequence). There are 14 residues in the CDR3. Trimming pared 7 bases from V and 0 bases from J, leaving 12 bases between. CDR3 coding DNA: TGTGCCAGCACACAAGCTGGGGTGAACACTGAAGCTTTCTTT. This encodes CASTQAGVNTEAFF.